Below, 15 T cell receptor beta chains from the same sample are listed, as sequenced in a study of CD8+CD57+ T cells in acquired aplastic anemia. Investigators profiled TCR beta VDJ and CDR3 from genomic DNA template. From the reads, TCRdb called clonotypes with MiXCR, one entry per CDR3 protein. The table records 65,000 or so distinct CDR3 sequences, about 50% of them present only once. Input material: sorted CD4+, CD8+, or CD8+CD57+ T cells (not recorded which) from PBMCs. These TCRs come from a human donor in good health, serving as a control.

The rearrangement joins TRBV9 to TRBJ2-1; 9 nucleotides agree with TRBD2. V was pared by 0 bases and J by 7 bases, with 8 bases of the junction left unmatched. Per germline, CDR1 SGDLS and CDR2 YYNGEE. This CDR3 region has 16 residues. CDR3 loop: CASSVVGGGARNEQFF. CDR3 nucleotide sequence: TGTGCCAGCAGCGTAGTAGGCGGGGGGGCTCGTAATGAGCAGTTCTTC. Supplemented by reference TRBV9 and TRBJ2-1, the full variable domain reads DSGVTQTPKHLITATGQRVTLRCSPRSGDLSVYWYQQSLDQGLQFLIQYYNGEERAKGNILERFSAQQFPDLHSELNLSSLELGDSALYFCASSVVGGGARNEQFFGPGTRLTVL.

The table lists this clonotype with a count of one. This sequence joins TRBV11-2 and TRBJ1-4, with 9 bases identical to TRBD1. Germline CDR1 and CDR2: SGHAT and FQNNGV. The V and J ends lost 5 bases and 4 bases, in that order; junction bases with no gene match: 5. The CDR3 runs to 15 residues. The CDR3 region has the DNA TGTGCCAGCAGCGCCCGACAGGGGGTTAATGAAAAACTGTTTTTT. Translation gives CASSARQGVNEKLFF.

In its sample, this clonotype ranks as medium-sized (0.01 to 0.1%). This chain joins TRBV19 and TRBJ1-6; TRBD1 might be the D (5 bases). Germline V CDR1 and CDR2: LNHDA, SQIVND (reference sequence). The V and J ends lost 3 bases and 9 bases respectively, with 6 bases between them. The CDR3 contains 12 residues. CDR3 protein: CASSIGGSPLHF. The CDR3 DNA reads TGTGCCAGTAGTATCGGGGGTTCACCCCTCCACTTT.

This clonotype was observed many times. This sequence joins TRBV19 and TRBJ1-2, with a tentative D call TRBD1 (6 bases). Germline loops: CDR1 LNHDA, CDR2 SQIVND (reference sequence). The CDR3 consists of 15 residues. V was trimmed by 5 bases and J by 4 bases, leaving 17 bases between them. The chain's CDR3 is CASSEQGKSGYGYTF. The CDR3 nucleotides are TGTGCCAGTAGTGAACAGGGCAAATCGGGCTATGGCTACACCTTC.

The chain has TRBV29-1 and TRBJ2-1; tentative D call: TRBD2 (6 bases). The CDR3 runs to 14 residues. CDR1 and CDR2 from the germline V gene are SQVTM and ANQGSEA. Trimming stripped 4 bases from V and 0 bases from J, with 10 bases between. The CDR3 DNA sequence: TGCAGCGTTGGGGGGACTGGCTCCTACAATGAGCAGTTCTTC. Translation gives CSVGGTGSYNEQFF.

This chain joins TRBV29-1 and TRBJ1-1; 7 positions agree with TRBD1. CDR1 and CDR2 from the germline V gene are SQVTM and ANQGSEA. The trim removed 5 bases at V and 5 bases at J, leaving 8 bases unmatched. The CDR3 contains 13 residues. This CDR3 reads CSVSTGRLTEAFF. For the CDR3, the DNA is TGCAGCGTTTCGACAGGGAGGTTGACTGAAGCTTTCTTT.

The chain employs TRBV29-1 and TRBJ2-3; possible D gene TRBD1, 7 bases. Deletions cut 3 bases from V and 2 bases from J, with 18 bases between. Per germline, CDR1 SQVTM and CDR2 ANQGSEA. This CDR3 region has 16 residues. The CDR3 coding sequence is TGCAGCGTTGATCGGCAGGGGGGCACCTACACAGATACGCAGTATTTT. This sequence encodes CSVDRQGGTYTDTQYF.

J is TRBJ2-6 and V is TRBV24-1, with D possibly matching TRBD2 (5 bases). The CDR3 sequence is 16 residues long. Trimming stripped 9 bases from V and 0 bases from J, with 14 bases between. Germline CDR1 is KGHDR and CDR2 is SFDVKD. The CDR3 reads CATGVEGISGANVLTF. Here the CDR3 DNA reads TGTGCCACCGGAGTTGAGGGAATCTCTGGGGCCAACGTCCTGACTTTC.

This chain connects TRBV12-3 or TRBV12-4 to TRBJ1-5; unclear D gene. The CDR3 covers 15 residues. V lost 3 bases and J 0 bases, leaving 9 bases between the germline ends. The CDR3: CASSLGLYSNQPQHF. CDR3 DNA: TGTGCCAGCAGTTTGGGCCTATATAGCAATCAGCCCCAGCATTTT.

This clonotype was counted many times. CDR3 nucleotides: TGTGCCAGCAGAACCATAGAGTCACGGCCTACGGCCCTCCACTTT. This encodes CASRTIESRPTALHF. The chain couples TRBV11-2 to TRBJ1-6; D gene uncertain. CDR1 is SGHAT, CDR2 FQNNGV, per germline. V gave up 6 bases and J gave up 14 bases, with 23 bases separating them. The CDR3 extends over 15 amino acids.

A note on this clonotype: Sequence at one end of the junction differs from germline and may be a read error. This chain uses TRBV7-2 with TRBJ2-1, with D uncertain. The germline gives CDR1 SGHTA, CDR2 FQGNSA. The CDR3 has 12 residues. The CDR3 coding sequence is TGTGCCAGCAGCGAGGATTACAGTGAGCAGTTCTTC. Its translation is CASSEDYSEQFF.

This clonotype was counted only a few times. The junction and the germline gene differ at one end; a read error may be behind it. This chain connects TRBV18 to TRBJ1-2; 7 bases fit TRBD1. CDR1 is KGHSH and CDR2 is LQKENI in the germline V gene. The CDR3 consists of 14 residues. CDR3 protein: CASSPGQNSDGYAF. CDR3 DNA: TGTGCCAGCTCACCGGGACAGAACAGTGATGGCTACGCCTTC.

This clonotype was detected many times. In nucleotides, the CDR3 is TGCAGTGCTAAAGGGGAACAGCTTATGAACACTGAAGCTTTCTTT. Protein product: CSAKGEQLMNTEAFF. The J gene is TRBJ1-1, the V gene TRBV20-1; TRBD1 might be the D (5 bases). In germline, CDR1 is DFQATT, CDR2 SNEGSKA (reference sequence). Trimming cost V 4 bases and J 0 bases, with 15 bases left between them. CDR3 length equals 15 residues.

This clonotype was found once. The V and J genes are TRBV2 and TRBJ1-5; possible D gene TRBD1, 5 bases. V gave up 4 bases and J gave up 6 bases, with 13 bases separating them. CDR3 length: 14 amino acids. Per germline, CDR1 SNHLY and CDR2 FYNNEI. The CDR3 is CASSGDSPPQPQHF. CDR3 sequence (DNA): TGTGCCAGCAGTGGTGACAGCCCTCCTCAGCCCCAGCATTTT.

This clonotype has ten or more counts. The chain employs TRBV7-2 and TRBJ2-3; D is undetermined. Germline V lookup: CDR1 SGHTA, CDR2 FQGNSA. V lost 5 bases, J lost 7 bases, and 16 bases lay in between. The CDR3 has 14 amino acids. The CDR3 loop is CASSVSPSANTQYF. The CDR3 coding sequence is TGTGCCAGCAGCGTAAGCCCGAGTGCCAATACGCAGTATTTT. Supplemented by reference TRBV7-2 and TRBJ2-3, the full variable domain reads GAGVSQSPSNKVTEKGKDVELRCDPISGHTALYWYRQSLGQGLEFLIYFQGNSAPDKSGLPSDRFSAERTGGSVSTLTIQRTQQEDSAVYLCASSVSPSANTQYFGPGTRLTVL.